This record concerns one T cell receptor (beta chain) sequence. These data belong to a study of blood T cell repertoires in COVID-19. Germline loops: CDR1 MNHNS, CDR2 SASEGT. This CDR3 region has 15 residues. V was clipped by 2 bases and J by 2 bases, with 13 bases between them. Produced via immunoSEQ multiplex PCR; TCRdb's table is partial and in-frame only. The sample lists about 280,000 clones; roughly nine tenths were seen once. V and J are TRBV6-1 and TRBJ2-7; D is undetermined. Material: PBMCs or T cells enriched from blood (not recorded which). This TCR was recovered from a woman aged 40-49 years who had recovered from COVID-19. CDR3 sequence (DNA): TGTGCCAGCAGTGAAATCATGGCGGCAGCCTACGAGCAGTACTTC. Protein: CASSEIMAAAYEQYF.